Listed below are T cell receptor beta chains from one sample, sequenced in a study of CD8 T cells in Susac syndrome. TCRdb re-called the immunoSEQ multiplex PCR reads with MiXCR, one entry per CDR3 protein. Altogether about 100,000 distinct CDR3 sequences are present, nearly 97% being singletons, with the ten largest covering roughly 0.29%. Material: CD8+ T cells from PBMCs. These receptors originate from a human donor with Susac syndrome. Each CDR3 is given without its conserved first and last residue. The D gene is left open where the match is weak.

d_call: -; j_call: TRBJ1-1; v_call: TRBV13; cdr3_aa: ASSPSPDVRTEAF
d_call: TRBD1; j_call: TRBJ2-3; v_call: TRBV9; cdr3_aa: ASSVEGQPSDTQY
d_call: -; j_call: TRBJ2-7; v_call: TRBV7-9; cdr3_aa: VRGHYEQY
d_call: TRBD2; j_call: TRBJ2-2; v_call: TRBV7-7; cdr3_aa: ASSLGLAGVEELF
d_call: -; j_call: TRBJ2-3; v_call: TRBV29-1; cdr3_aa: STEEGGDRYTQY
d_call: -; j_call: TRBJ1-1; v_call: TRBV12-3/TRBV12-4; cdr3_aa: ASSYTGQHDSRRAF
d_call: -; j_call: TRBJ1-2; v_call: TRBV20-1; cdr3_aa: SARDSWGYGYT
d_call: -; j_call: TRBJ2-5; v_call: TRBV6-5; cdr3_aa: ASSYSEAGQETQY
d_call: TRBD1; j_call: TRBJ1-5; v_call: TRBV4-1; cdr3_aa: ASSQDRQGTGSEPQH
d_call: TRBD1; j_call: TRBJ1-5; v_call: TRBV19; cdr3_aa: ASTSGIRQGSNQPQH
d_call: -; j_call: TRBJ2-1; v_call: TRBV5-1; cdr3_aa: ASSLEGSRNEQF
d_call: -; j_call: TRBJ2-1; v_call: TRBV3-1; cdr3_aa: ASSQAARHNEQF
d_call: -; j_call: TRBJ2-7; v_call: TRBV29-1; cdr3_aa: SVELQGGQY
d_call: TRBD1; j_call: TRBJ1-2; v_call: TRBV29-1; cdr3_aa: SVMGQGLADYT